What follows are 20 T cell receptor beta chains derived from one specimen sequenced in a study of cytomegalovirus exposure and HLA in healthy donors. Both 60 Vbeta primers and 13 Jbeta primers went into the PCR. The method was immunoSEQ multiplex PCR; TCRdb's version includes in-frame clones alone and lacks a portion of them. Found here are some 120,000 clones, less than 85% of them singletons; the top ten hold just over 2.5%. The sequencing sample was made of PBMCs. The receptors were gathered from a man younger than 45 in good health and CMV-seronegative.

This clone was counted a few times. V and J are TRBV10-3 and TRBJ2-2; tentatively, D is TRBD1 (5 bases). The CDR3 extends over 14 amino acids. V gave up 8 bases and J gave up 2 bases, with 12 bases separating them. Germline CDR1 ENHRY, CDR2 SYGVKD. The CDR3 loop is CAIQPDRNTGELFF. DNA of the CDR3: TGTGCCATCCAACCAGACAGAAACACCGGGGAGCTGTTTTTT.

The J gene is TRBJ2-2, the V gene TRBV2, with 11 bases fitting TRBD2. The V and J ends lost 4 bases and 6 bases, in that order; junction bases with no gene match: 7. The CDR3 consists of 16 residues. The V gene's germline CDR1 is SNHLY and CDR2 FYNNEI. CDR3 DNA sequence: TGTGCCAGCAGTGTGCGCCTAGCGGGAGGCGCCGGGGAGCTGTTTTTT. Its protein is CASSVRLAGGAGELFF.

This clone was seen only once. The chain is built from TRBV10-3 and TRBJ2-1; D ambiguous. With 3 bases removed from V and 0 bases from J, the gap between germline ends came to 12 bases. The CDR3 loop spans 16 amino acids. CDR1 is ENHRY and CDR2 is SYGVKD in the germline V gene. CDR3 in amino acids: CAISESGQSSYNEQFF. For the CDR3, the DNA is TGTGCCATCAGTGAATCGGGTCAGAGCTCCTACAATGAGCAGTTCTTC.

The rearrangement links TRBV28 to TRBJ1-5; 10 bases align to TRBD1. With 5 bases clipped from V and 6 bases from J, the junction kept 10 bases outside the gene matches. The germline gives CDR1 MDHEN, CDR2 SYDVKM. The CDR3 length is 16 residues. CDR3 in amino acids: CASSPTGTGVGQPQHF. The CDR3, as DNA: TGTGCCAGCAGTCCCACCGGGACAGGGGTCGGTCAGCCCCAGCATTTT.

The chain uses TRBV19 and TRBJ2-4; D gene ambiguous. CDR3 size: 14 residues. Germline CDR1 reads LNHDA; CDR2 reads SQIVND (reference sequence). Trimming left V 3 bases short and J 2 bases short, with 8 bases between. CDR3 DNA: TGTGCCAGTAGTATCCAGGTTTCCAAAAACATTCAGTACTTC. As protein: CASSIQVSKNIQYF.

The CDR3, as DNA: TGTGCCAGCAGTTTATGGACAGGGAGCGCCGGGGAGCTGTTTTTT. This encodes CASSLWTGSAGELFF. The genes are TRBV27 and TRBJ2-2; 8 positions match TRBD1. The CDR3 runs 15 residues. The germline gives CDR1 MNHEY, CDR2 SMNVEV (reference sequence). Trimming at V came to 1 base and at J to 6 bases, leaving 4 bases not matched to a gene.

The chain combines TRBV4-1 with TRBJ2-3, with TRBD2 as a possible D gene (5 bases). The CDR3 is 17 residues long. The germline gives CDR1 MGHRA, CDR2 YSYEKL. V lost 4 bases and J 1 base, leaving 18 bases between the germline ends. The CDR3 DNA reads as TGCGCCAGCAGCCTCCTCGACGAGGTCGGGGGCACAGATACGCAGTATTTT. Its translation: CASSLLDEVGGTDTQYF.

The chain is built from TRBV18 and TRBJ2-5; 11 bases agree with TRBD2. The DNA end is more similar to TRBJ2-7, so the J call may be wrong. The germline CDR1 and CDR2 sequences are KGHSH and LQKENI. The CDR3 consists of 14 residues. The CDR3 DNA reads TGTGCCAGCTCACCCGGGACTAGCGGCTACGAGCAGTACTTC. It yields the protein CASSPGTSGYEQYF.

Details on this clone: At the DNA level, this CDR3 is encoded by other sequences in the same sample as well. The chain is built from TRBV5-1 and TRBJ2-7; no clear D gene. The CDR3 consists of 13 residues. V lost 0 bases and J 5 bases, leaving 9 bases between the germline ends. Germline V gene data show CDR1 as SGHRS and CDR2 as YFSETQ. The CDR3 DNA reads as TGCGCCAGCAGCTTGGGCCCTCGGGACGAGCAGTACTTC. This encodes CASSLGPRDEQYF.

The CDR3 nucleotides read TGCGCCAGCAGTGAGGGACAGGGGGTCGGGGATACGCAGTATTTT. Its protein product is CASSEGQGVGDTQYF. The rearrangement joins TRBV10-1 to TRBJ2-3; 10 positions match TRBD1. J gave up 6 bases and V 2 bases, and 5 bases lay outside the gene matches. The CDR3 contains 15 residues. Germline V gene data show CDR1 as WNHNN and CDR2 as SYGVQD (reference sequence).

The chain carries TRBV6-5 and TRBJ2-5, with 10 bases identical to TRBD1. The DNA end is more similar to TRBJ2-7, so the J call may be wrong. Looked up from germline, CDR1 is MNHEY and CDR2 is SVGAGI. The CDR3 is 14 residues long. The CDR3 region is CATHPSDRGYEQYF. CDR3 nucleotide sequence: TGTGCCACACACCCTTCGGACAGGGGGTACGAGCAGTACTTC.

A note on this clone: One end of the junction varies from germline; a read error may be responsible. The gene calls are TRBV19 and TRBJ2-3; 10 positions match TRBD1. Germline V gene sequence: CDR1 LNHDA, CDR2 SQIVND (reference sequence). The CDR3 is 15 amino acids. The CDR3 sequence is CASSIGDRGTDTQYF. As DNA, the CDR3 is TGTGCCAGTAGTATAGGGGACAGGGGCACCGATACGCAGTATTTT.

V usage is TRBV28 and J usage is TRBJ2-7; the match to TRBD1 covers 8 bases. The germline V gene has CDR1 MDHEN and CDR2 SYDVKM. With 2 bases clipped from V and 7 bases from J, the junction kept 7 bases outside the gene matches. The CDR3 consists of 14 residues. The CDR3 bases are TGTGCCAGCAGTTTAGAGGCAGGGGGCCGGGAGCAGTACTTC. Protein product: CASSLEAGGREQYF.

The chain has TRBV2 and TRBJ1-1; no reliable D call. Germline lookup yields CDR1 SNHLY and CDR2 FYNNEI. V gave up 7 bases and J gave up 3 bases, with 12 bases separating them. This CDR3 comprises 13 residues. The CDR3 protein is CASTPREDTEAFF. DNA of the CDR3: TGTGCCAGCACGCCGAGGGAGGACACTGAAGCTTTCTTT.

V gene TRBV5-1 combines with J gene TRBJ2-7; the match to TRBD1 covers 8 bases. The CDR3 contains 14 residues. J gave up 3 bases and V 3 bases, and 5 bases lay outside the gene matches. Germline V lookup: CDR1 SGHRS, CDR2 YFSETQ. Written as DNA, the CDR3 is TGCGCCAGCAGCTGGACAGGGCATCTCTACGAGCAGTACTTC. Its translation is CASSWTGHLYEQYF.

The CDR3 loop is CASSFTGTGAYEQYF. CDR3 DNA sequence: TGTGCCAGCAGCTTTACCGGGACAGGGGCCTACGAGCAGTACTTC. This chain connects TRBV7-2 to TRBJ2-7, with 10 bases that match TRBD1. Germline CDR1 is SGHTA and CDR2 is FQGNSA. CDR3 length equals 15 residues. Unmatched junction bases numbered 4, after V lost 3 bases and J lost 2 bases.

The rearrangement links TRBV7-2 to TRBJ2-3; 9 bases are a match to TRBD2. Trimming at V came to 2 bases and at J to 7 bases, leaving 7 bases not matched to a gene. The CDR3 totals 15 residues. The germline V gene encodes CDR1 SGHTA and CDR2 FQGNSA. CDR3 bases: TGTGCCAGCAGCTTATTCGCGGGAGGGTTAAATACGCAGTATTTT. Translating it yields CASSLFAGGLNTQYF.

The CDR3 DNA sequence: TGTGCCAGCACCTCAGGGTACAATGAGCAGTTCTTC. Encoded protein: CASTSGYNEQFF. This chain links TRBV27 with TRBJ2-1; perhaps TRBD1 as D (5 bases). V dropped 7 bases and J dropped 4 bases, with 8 bases sitting between them. Germline loops: CDR1 MNHEY, CDR2 SMNVEV (reference sequence). The CDR3 totals 12 residues.

This clone was observed once. V is TRBV4-3 and J is TRBJ2-1, with 9 nucleotides matching TRBD2. The V and J ends lost 1 base and 2 bases, in that order; junction bases with no gene match: 0. The CDR3 loop spans 15 amino acids. Per the germline V gene, CDR1 is LGHNA and CDR2 is YSLEER. CDR3 protein: CASSQGTSAYNEQFF. CDR3 nucleotide sequence: TGCGCCAGCAGCCAAGGGACTAGCGCCTACAATGAGCAGTTCTTC.

J is TRBJ2-5 and V is TRBV25-1, with 9 bases aligning to TRBD2. The V gene end was trimmed by 6 bases and the J gene end by 4 bases; junction bases not matched to a gene: 3. The CDR3 covers 13 residues. Per the germline V gene, CDR1 is MGHDK and CDR2 is SYGVNS. DNA for the CDR3: TGTGCCAGCAGCTCAGCGGGAGGAGAGACCCAGTACTTC. Protein product: CASSSAGGETQYF. Full variable domain (missing parts from reference TRBV25-1 and TRBJ2-5): EADIYQTPRYLVIGTGKKITLECSQTMGHDKMYWYQQDPGMELHLIHYSYGVNSTEKGDLSSESTVSRIRTEHFPLTLESARPSHTSQYLCASSSAGGETQYFGPGTRLLVL.